Detailed here is one T cell receptor beta chain. Its antigen is as yet unknown. MiXCR, run by TCRdb on the 5' RACE reads, gives a single entry per CDR3 protein. The sample holds 200,000 to 250,000 distinct CDR3 sequences; 9.5% to 15% are singletons and the top ten take about 4%. V lost 4 bases and J lost 11, with 14 bases in between. Germline lookup yields CDR1 SGHDT and CDR2 YYEEEE. This CDR3 region has 12 residues. This sample was taken from a study of identical twins. Notes on the study in general: The authors noted that invariant MAIT and iNKT cells could partly confound zero-insertion analyses. Carriage of fewer insertions was seen in abundant cord blood beta clonotypes, whereas memory repertoires showed none.

Each donor was a healthy Caucasian. Another study also made use of these data, one on yellow fever vaccine responses in identical twins.

The sequenced sample consisted of memory (CD45RO+) T cells sorted from blood. The TCR sequence derives from a woman under 30 in good health. This chain joins TRBV5-6 and TRBJ2-3, with a weak D call TRBD1 (6 bases). The CDR3 bases are TGTGCCAGCAGCCCTACAGGGTTGGTGCAGTATTTT. The encoded protein is CASSPTGLVQYF.